The entry below gives a single T cell receptor (beta chain) sequence along with its context. Its cognate antigen is unknown. The sequenced template was cDNA made from the entire isolated RNA. Sequencing was performed with immunoSEQ multiplex PCR; in TCRdb, only in-frame clones are kept and a portion is missing. In the table there are 310,000 or so clones, 15% of which are singletons. The entry originates in a study of beta chain features in type 1 diabetes. Study-level results: TCRB CDR3s were moderately but significantly shorter in Type 1 diabetes patients in all four CD4+ subsets.

J gave up 6 bases and V 3 bases, and 6 bases lay outside the gene matches. The CDR3 spans 14 residues. Germline loops: CDR1 SGHTS, CDR2 YDEGEE. V usage is TRBV5-8 and J usage is TRBJ2-1; TRBD2 aligns across 7 bases. This clonotype was obtained from a man between 18 and 29 years old with type 1 diabetes. Source material: naive CD4+ T cells from blood. The CDR3 reads CASSSGLVGNEQFF. The CDR3 DNA follows: TGTGCCAGCAGCTCCGGACTAGTGGGCAATGAGCAGTTCTTC.